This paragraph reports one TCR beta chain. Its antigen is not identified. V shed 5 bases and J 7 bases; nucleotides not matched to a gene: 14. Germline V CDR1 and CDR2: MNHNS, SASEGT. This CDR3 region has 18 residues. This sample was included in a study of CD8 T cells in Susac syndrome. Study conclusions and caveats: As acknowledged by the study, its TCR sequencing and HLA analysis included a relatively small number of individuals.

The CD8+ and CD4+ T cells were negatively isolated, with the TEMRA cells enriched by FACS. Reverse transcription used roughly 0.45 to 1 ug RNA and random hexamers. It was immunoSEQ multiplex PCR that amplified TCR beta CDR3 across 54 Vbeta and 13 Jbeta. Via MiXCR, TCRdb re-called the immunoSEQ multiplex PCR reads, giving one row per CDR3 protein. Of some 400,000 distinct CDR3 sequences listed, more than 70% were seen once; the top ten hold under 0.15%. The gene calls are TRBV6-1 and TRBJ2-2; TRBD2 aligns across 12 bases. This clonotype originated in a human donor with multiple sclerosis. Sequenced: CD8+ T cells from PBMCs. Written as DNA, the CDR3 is TGTGCCAGCAGTCCAACCGAGGGGCTAGCGGGAGGGGACGGGGAGCTGTTTTTT. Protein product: CASSPTEGLAGGDGELFF.